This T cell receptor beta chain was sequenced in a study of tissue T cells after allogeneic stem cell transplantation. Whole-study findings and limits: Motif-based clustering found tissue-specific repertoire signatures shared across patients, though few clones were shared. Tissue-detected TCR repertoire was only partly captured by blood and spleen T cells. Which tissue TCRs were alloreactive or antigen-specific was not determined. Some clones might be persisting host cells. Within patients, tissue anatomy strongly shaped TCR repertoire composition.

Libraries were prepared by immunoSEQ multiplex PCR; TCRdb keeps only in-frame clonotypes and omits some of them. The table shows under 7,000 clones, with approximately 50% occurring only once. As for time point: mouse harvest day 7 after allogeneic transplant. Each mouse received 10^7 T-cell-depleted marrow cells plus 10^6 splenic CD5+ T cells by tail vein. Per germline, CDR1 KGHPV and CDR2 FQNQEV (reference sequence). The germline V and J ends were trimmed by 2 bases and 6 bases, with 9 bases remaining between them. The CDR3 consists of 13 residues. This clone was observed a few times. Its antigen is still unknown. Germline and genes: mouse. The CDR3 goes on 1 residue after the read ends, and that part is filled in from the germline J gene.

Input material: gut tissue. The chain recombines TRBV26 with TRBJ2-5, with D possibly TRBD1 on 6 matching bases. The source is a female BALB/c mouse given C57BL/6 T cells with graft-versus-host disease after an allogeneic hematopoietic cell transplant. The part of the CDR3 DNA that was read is TGTGCCAGCAGTCTGCGCAGGGGTGACACCCAGTAC. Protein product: CASSLRRGDTQY. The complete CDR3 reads CASSLRRGDTQYF.